The 9 T cell receptor beta chains presented below share a single source sample, sequenced in a study of shared clonotypes between healthy human individuals. Naive CD8 cells comprised CD45RO-negative, CCR7-positively selected cells, excluding terminally differentiated effector memory CD45RA+ cells. Using immunoSEQ multiplex PCR, the repertoire was profiled, and TCRdb retains in-frame clones only, with some absent. Of about 1.9 million clones listed, around 93% are singletons. Sequenced: naive CD8+ T cells from PBMCs. Receptor source: a man between 18 and 29 years old in good health. Some clones in this sample may be carry-over from other donors' samples.

The J gene is TRBJ2-2, the V gene TRBV6-5; D is ambiguous. This CDR3 is 15 amino acids long. Between the trimmed V and J ends, which lost 6 bases and 6 bases, there was a span of 17 bases. Germline CDR1 MNHEY, CDR2 SVGAGI. Here the CDR3 reads CASSVGALGPGELFF. DNA for the CDR3: TGTGCCAGCAGCGTTGGTGCTCTTGGCCCCGGGGAGCTGTTTTTT.

This clone was recorded once. The genes are TRBV7-8 and TRBJ2-7, with a weak D call TRBD1 (5 bases). CDR1 is SGHVS, CDR2 FQNEAQ, per germline. This CDR3 comprises 13 residues. The V gene lost 5 bases and the J gene lost 5 bases, with 13 bases spanning the gap. The CDR3 reads CASSPETDHEQYF. Written as DNA, the CDR3 is TGTGCCAGCAGCCCAGAGACAGATCACGAGCAGTACTTC.

This chain connects TRBV27 to TRBJ2-7; 8 bases line up with TRBD2. With 6 bases clipped from V and 0 bases from J, the junction kept 7 bases outside the gene matches. The CDR3 is made up of 15 amino acids. Looked up from germline, CDR1 is MNHEY and CDR2 is SMNVEV (reference sequence). CDR3 residues: CASRVSGMSSYEQYF. CDR3 sequence (DNA): TGTGCCAGCAGGGTTAGCGGGATGAGCTCCTACGAGCAGTACTTC.

This chain connects TRBV11-2 to TRBJ1-2; D remains ambiguous. This CDR3 contains 15 residues. The V gene's germline CDR1 is SGHAT and CDR2 FQNNGV. V was cut by 1 base and J by 5 bases, with 14 bases left in between. CDR3 nucleotides: TGTGCCAGCAGCTTAGGGCGGGCCAGGCAATATGGCTACACCTTC. This gives the protein CASSLGRARQYGYTF.

The rearrangement links TRBV30 to TRBJ1-1; 9 bases align to TRBD1. Germline trimming cut 7 bases from V and 4 bases from J; bases unmatched to any gene: 7. Germline V lookup: CDR1 GTSNPN, CDR2 SVGIG (reference sequence). The CDR3 is 13 amino acids. The CDR3 loop reads CAYGTGIGTEAFF. CDR3 bases: TGTGCCTATGGGACAGGGATCGGCACTGAAGCTTTCTTT.

The gene calls are TRBV5-1 and TRBJ1-4, with TRBD1 identical over 7 bases. J was trimmed by 9 bases and V by 1 base; bases with no gene match: 33. The CDR3 spans 23 residues. CDR1 is SGHRS, CDR2 YFSETQ, per germline. The chain's CDR3 is CASSLIFWPGTGDPLDPLKKLFF. Written as DNA, the CDR3 is TGCGCCAGCAGCTTGATTTTTTGGCCTGGCACAGGGGATCCCTTGGATCCCCTTAAAAAACTGTTTTTT.

The chain combines TRBV27 with TRBJ1-4; 9 nucleotides agree with TRBD1. The CDR3 is 16 amino acids. The J segment lost 8 bases and the V segment lost 9 bases, leaving 16 bases of the junction unmatched. From germline, CDR1 is MNHEY and CDR2 SMNVEV (reference sequence). CDR3 loop: CASKPGMGQGGEKLFF. The CDR3 bases are TGTGCCAGTAAACCTGGTATGGGACAGGGAGGAGAAAAACTGTTTTTT.

V gene TRBV9 combines with J gene TRBJ2-7; D not certain. CDR1 is SGDLS, CDR2 YYNGEE, per germline. Trimming removed 0 bases from V and 7 bases from J, with 14 bases in between. The CDR3 contains 14 residues. In nucleotides, the CDR3 is TGTGCCAGCAGCGTAGCTCTCGGGCCGGGTGAGCAGTACTTC. Protein product: CASSVALGPGEQYF.

V and J are TRBV5-6 and TRBJ2-1; 7 bases are a match to TRBD2. Trimming cost V 1 base and J 7 bases; bases outside gene matches: 11. Germline-derived CDR1 and CDR2 are SGHDT and YYEEEE. The CDR3 runs to 16 residues. DNA of the CDR3: TGTGCCAGCAGCTTGAGCATAGCGGGTGGGTTGAATGAGCAGTTCTTC. It is translated as CASSLSIAGGLNEQFF.